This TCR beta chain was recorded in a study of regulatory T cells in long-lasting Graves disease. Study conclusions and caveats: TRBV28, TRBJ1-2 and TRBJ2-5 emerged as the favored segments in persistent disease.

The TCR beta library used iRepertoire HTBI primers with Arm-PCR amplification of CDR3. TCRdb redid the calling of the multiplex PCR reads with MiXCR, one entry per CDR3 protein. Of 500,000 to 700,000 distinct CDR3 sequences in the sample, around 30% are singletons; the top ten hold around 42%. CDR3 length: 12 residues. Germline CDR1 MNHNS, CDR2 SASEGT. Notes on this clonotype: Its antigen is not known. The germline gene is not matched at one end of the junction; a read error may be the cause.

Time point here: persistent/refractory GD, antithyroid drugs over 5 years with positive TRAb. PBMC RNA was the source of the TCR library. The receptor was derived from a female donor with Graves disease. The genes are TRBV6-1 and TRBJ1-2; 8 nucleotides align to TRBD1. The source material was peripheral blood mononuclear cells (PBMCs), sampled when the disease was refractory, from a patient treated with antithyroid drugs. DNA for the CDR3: TGTGCCAGCACTAAAAACTTGGGACAGGACCACTTC. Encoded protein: CASTKNLGQDHF.